Following are 25 T cell receptor beta chains from one sample sequenced in a study of human T cells and chemical hapten exposure. Each CDR3 protein is one row after TCRdb ran MiXCR on the RACE reads. Among 74,000 or so distinct CDR3 sequences listed, about 12% were seen once. The time point was: patch test 1, 2 weeks after DPC sensitization. Treatment described: therapeutic diphenylcyclopropenone sensitization with weekly scalp DPC. The sample in question was whole blood, obtained in connection with sensitization to the hapten diphenylcyclopropenone (DPC). These receptors were taken from a woman aged 60-75 years with alopecia areata. Some clones in this sample may be carry-over from other donors' samples.

This clonotype showed up many times. Here the CDR3 DNA reads TGTGCCAGCAGTTTGAGCGGGGGGGCGGCAGATACGCAGTATTTT. This encodes CASSLSGGAADTQYF. The V and J genes are TRBV27 and TRBJ2-3, with 10 bases fitting TRBD2. CDR3 size: 15 residues. Germline CDR1 reads MNHEY; CDR2 reads SMNVEV (reference sequence). Unmatched junction bases numbered 4, after V lost 3 bases and J lost 4 bases.

The chain employs TRBV2 and TRBJ1-1; 8 bases line up with TRBD1. Germline lookup yields CDR1 SNHLY and CDR2 FYNNEI. CDR3 length: 16 residues. Unmatched junction bases numbered 10, after V lost 2 bases and J lost 5 bases. This chain's CDR3 is CASSETNRGMSTEAFF. DNA of the CDR3: TGTGCCAGCAGTGAAACCAACAGGGGGATGAGTACTGAAGCTTTCTTT. Full variable domain (outside the CDR3, taken from reference TRBV2 and TRBJ1-1): EPEVTQTPSHQVTQMGQEVILRCVPISNHLYFYWYRQILGQKVEFLVSFYNNEISEKSEIFDDQFSVERPDGSNFTLKIRSTKLEDSAMYFCASSETNRGMSTEAFFGQGTRLTVV.

The table lists this clonotype with many counts. The V and J genes are TRBV10-2 and TRBJ1-4, with 7 bases that match TRBD1. Trimming took 6 bases from V and 7 from J; bases not matched to a gene: 8. This CDR3 comprises 14 residues. CDR1 and CDR2 (germline): WSHSY, SAAADI. The CDR3 region is CASREGGGGEKLFF. CDR3 coding DNA: TGCGCCAGCAGGGAAGGGGGCGGAGGTGAAAAACTGTTTTTT.

In its sample, this clonotype was seen a few times. This chain connects TRBV7-2 to TRBJ1-1; D unclear. The CDR3 covers 16 residues. Per germline, CDR1 SGHTA and CDR2 FQGNSA. Trimming stripped 2 bases from V and 7 bases from J, with 20 bases between. CDR3: CASSLSQRVGGNEAFF. In DNA form, the CDR3 reads TGTGCCAGCAGCTTATCCCAGCGGGTAGGTGGCAATGAAGCTTTCTTT. Combining the CDR3 with reference TRBV7-2 and TRBJ1-1 gives the whole variable domain GAGVSQSPSNKVTEKGKDVELRCDPISGHTALYWYRQSLGQGLEFLIYFQGNSAPDKSGLPSDRFSAERTGGSVSTLTIQRTQQEDSAVYLCASSLSQRVGGNEAFFGQGTRLTVV.

The V and J genes are TRBV18 and TRBJ2-5, with D unclear. Germline CDR1 KGHSH, CDR2 LQKENI. Deletions cut 0 bases from V and 4 bases from J, with 12 bases between. This CDR3 region has 15 residues. Written as DNA, the CDR3 is TGTGCCAGCTCACCACCGGGGAAATCAGCAGAGACCCAGTACTTC. This gives the protein CASSPPGKSAETQYF.

The V gene is TRBV7-8, the J gene TRBJ1-1, with 7 bases aligning to TRBD1. This CDR3 has 14 residues. The germline V gene encodes CDR1 SGHVS and CDR2 FQNEAQ. The J segment lost 7 bases and the V segment lost 4 bases, leaving 9 bases of the junction unmatched. DNA of the CDR3: TGTGCCAGCAGCTCACCGGGACAGACTTTTGAAGCTTTCTTT. Its protein is CASSSPGQTFEAFF.

This clonotype was counted only a few times. This chain connects TRBV6-6 to TRBJ1-2; 9 nucleotides match TRBD1. CDR3 size: 16 residues. The V segment lost 5 bases and the J segment 7 bases; nucleotides outside the gene matches: 14. CDR1 and CDR2 from the germline V gene are MNHNY and SVGAGI (reference sequence). The CDR3 sequence: CASSQHGGQGGSGYTF. CDR3 bases: TGTGCCAGCAGTCAACACGGGGGACAGGGAGGAAGTGGCTACACCTTC.

This clonotype was seen repeatedly, ten times or more. The chain uses TRBV7-6 and TRBJ2-7, with TRBD1 matching over 7 bases. From germline, CDR1 is SGHVS and CDR2 FNYEAQ. Trimming cost V 5 bases and J 0 bases; bases outside gene matches: 7. CDR3 length: 15 residues. The CDR3 spells CASSLGQDSSYEQYF. CDR3 nucleotides: TGTGCCAGCAGCCTTGGACAGGACAGCTCCTACGAGCAGTACTTC.

This clonotype was counted many times. This rearrangement joins TRBV20-1 to TRBJ2-3; D may match TRBD1 or TRBD2 (5 bases each). The V gene lost 3 bases and the J gene lost 1 base, with 20 bases spanning the gap. The germline CDR1 and CDR2 sequences are DFQATT and SNEGSKA (reference sequence). This CDR3 region has 17 residues. CDR3 coding DNA: TGCAGTGCTAGTATGCCGATCGGACACGGGGGCACAGATACGCAGTATTTT. It translates to CSASMPIGHGGTDTQYF.

The table lists this clonotype with many counts. The chain carries TRBV27 and TRBJ1-5; D might be TRBD1 (6 bases). CDR1 is MNHEY and CDR2 is SMNVEV in the germline V gene (reference sequence). The CDR3 sequence is 16 residues long. Trimming stripped 3 bases from V and 4 bases from J, with 16 bases between. The CDR3 sequence: CASSFYSGGGNQPQHF. CDR3 nucleotide sequence: TGTGCCAGCAGTTTCTATTCGGGAGGGGGAAATCAGCCCCAGCATTTT.

A few counts support this clonotype. The chain links TRBV5-1 to TRBJ2-7, with 13 bases fitting TRBD2. Germline V gene lookup returns CDR1 SGHRS and CDR2 YFSETQ. The V gene end was trimmed by 3 bases and the J gene end by 3 bases; junction bases not matched to a gene: 3. The CDR3 loop spans 15 amino acids. CDR3 sequence reads: CASSWGTSGDYEQYF. DNA of the CDR3: TGCGCCAGCAGCTGGGGGACTAGCGGGGACTACGAGCAGTACTTC.

This clonotype showed up just a few times. This chain uses TRBV2 with TRBJ1-1; weak D call: TRBD1 (5 bases). The CDR3 has 15 residues. V was trimmed by 5 bases and J by 4 bases, leaving 17 bases between them. Germline V gene lookup returns CDR1 SNHLY and CDR2 FYNNEI. The CDR3 loop is CASSWAARGITEAFF. The CDR3 DNA sequence: TGTGCCAGCAGTTGGGCAGCCCGGGGGATCACTGAAGCTTTCTTT. The whole variable domain, filled in from reference TRBV2 and TRBJ1-1, reads EPEVTQTPSHQVTQMGQEVILRCVPISNHLYFYWYRQILGQKVEFLVSFYNNEISEKSEIFDDQFSVERPDGSNFTLKIRSTKLEDSAMYFCASSWAARGITEAFFGQGTRLTVV.

The chain combines TRBV7-2 with TRBJ1-4, with a weak D call TRBD1 (5 bases). The germline V gene has CDR1 SGHTA and CDR2 FQGNSA. This CDR3 has 15 residues. With 4 bases removed from V and 3 bases from J, the gap between germline ends came to 12 bases. CDR3 DNA: TGTGCCAGCAGCTCCCAGACAGCATCTAATGAAAAACTGTTTTTT. Its translation: CASSSQTASNEKLFF.

This clonotype was detected a few times. The rearrangement links TRBV7-8 to TRBJ1-2; D gene unclear. The CDR3 loop spans 13 amino acids. Trimming removed 1 base from V and 11 bases from J, with 14 bases in between. Germline V gene lookup returns CDR1 SGHVS and CDR2 FQNEAQ. DNA of the CDR3: TGTGCCAGCAGCTTAGGAAGCCCCGGAGAATACACCTTC. Its protein product is CASSLGSPGEYTF.

The rearrangement joins TRBV19 to TRBJ2-1; 9 nucleotides agree with TRBD1. Germline V gene lookup returns CDR1 LNHDA and CDR2 SQIVND (reference sequence). CDR3 length: 15 amino acids. The V segment lost 7 bases and the J segment 2 bases; nucleotides outside the gene matches: 6. This chain's CDR3 is CASTRTGAAYNEQFF. In nucleotides, the CDR3 is TGTGCCAGTACAAGGACAGGGGCGGCCTACAATGAGCAGTTCTTC.

The rearrangement joins TRBV7-6 to TRBJ2-7; maybe TRBD2 (6 bases). Trimming cost V 1 base and J 3 bases, with 10 bases left between them. The germline V gene has CDR1 SGHVS and CDR2 FNYEAQ. The CDR3 length is 14 residues. CDR3 nucleotides: TGTGCCAGCAGCTTAGGGGACTTAGACTACGAGCAGTACTTC. It is translated as CASSLGDLDYEQYF. Supplemented by reference TRBV7-6 and TRBJ2-7, the full variable domain reads GAGVSQSPRYKVTKRGQDVALRCDPISGHVSLYWYRQALGQGPEFLTYFNYEAQQDKSGLPNDRFSAERPEGSISTLTIQRTEQRDSAMYRCASSLGDLDYEQYFGPGTRLTVT.

A few counts support this clonotype. The chain joins TRBV14 to TRBJ1-3; D uncertain. The V end lost 0 bases, the J end lost 4 bases, and 1 base lay between the germline ends. In germline, CDR1 is SGHDN, CDR2 FVKESK. The CDR3 contains 12 residues. The CDR3 loop is CASSQEGNTIYF. For the CDR3, the DNA is TGTGCCAGCAGCCAAGAGGGAAACACCATATATTTT.

This clonotype occurred a few times. This chain uses TRBV27 with TRBJ1-1, with D hard to call. This CDR3 is built from 14 residues. V was shortened by 3 bases and J by 0 bases, with 8 bases between the two germline ends. CDR1 MNHEY and CDR2 SMNVEV come from the germline V gene (reference sequence). The CDR3 bases are TGTGCCAGCAGTTTGCGAACAGTGAACACTGAAGCTTTCTTT. Translating gives CASSLRTVNTEAFF.

This chain links TRBV20-1 with TRBJ2-3; D assignment may be TRBD1 or TRBD2 (5 bases each). V lost 6 bases and J 2 bases, leaving 9 bases between the germline ends. CDR1 is DFQATT and CDR2 is SNEGSKA in the germline V gene (reference sequence). This CDR3 comprises 12 residues. As DNA, the CDR3 is TGCAGTGCCCCGGGGACCACAGATACGCAGTATTTT. Translating it yields CSAPGTTDTQYF.

The chain combines TRBV5-1 with TRBJ2-3; D uncertain. Germline CDR1 SGHRS, CDR2 YFSETQ. V was clipped by 1 base and J by 0 bases, with 9 bases between them. The CDR3 runs to 15 residues. The CDR3 loop reads CASSLTESSTDTQYF. The CDR3 bases are TGCGCCAGCAGCTTGACAGAATCTAGCACAGATACGCAGTATTTT. The full variable domain, its missing parts supplied by reference TRBV5-1 and TRBJ2-3, is KAGVTQTPRYLIKTRGQQVTLSCSPISGHRSVSWYQQTPGQGLQFLFEYFSETQRNKGNFPGRFSGRQFSNSRSEMNVSTLELGDSALYLCASSLTESSTDTQYFGPGTRLTVL.

CDR3: CASSERAGGPKATDTQYF. The DNA for the CDR3 is TGTGCCAGCAGCGAGAGAGCGGGGGGGCCGAAGGCTACAGATACGCAGTATTTT. The J gene is TRBJ2-3, the V gene TRBV7-6, with 10 nucleotides matching TRBD2. Germline V gives CDR1 SGHVS, CDR2 FNYEAQ. V lost 5 bases and J lost 3; bases outside the gene matches: 14. This CDR3 region has 18 residues.

This clonotype was seen repeatedly, ten times or more. V gene TRBV5-1 combines with J gene TRBJ1-1, with D unclear. V was shortened by 0 bases and J by 7 bases, with 4 bases between the two germline ends. The germline gives CDR1 SGHRS, CDR2 YFSETQ. The CDR3 runs 11 residues. DNA for the CDR3: TGCGCCAGCAGCTTGGCTGGTGAAGCTTTCTTT. Translating gives CASSLAGEAFF.

This clonotype was seen many times. The rearrangement uses TRBV10-3 and TRBJ2-5; D might be TRBD1 (6 bases). Deletions cut 5 bases from V and 2 bases from J, with 9 bases between. The CDR3 is 13 amino acids. Germline V gene data show CDR1 as ENHRY and CDR2 as SYGVKD. This chain's CDR3 is CAISPRGQETQYF. In DNA, the CDR3 is TGTGCCATCAGTCCCAGGGGACAAGAGACCCAGTACTTC.

This clonotype showed up just a few times. V gene TRBV2 combines with J gene TRBJ2-3; 8 bases line up with TRBD2. Per the germline V gene, CDR1 is SNHLY and CDR2 is FYNNEI. Trimming took 5 bases from V and 6 from J; bases not matched to a gene: 7. There are 14 residues in the CDR3. CDR3 amino acids: CASSLRGAGDTQYF. The DNA for the CDR3 is TGTGCCAGCAGTCTGCGGGGGGCCGGGGATACGCAGTATTTT.

By its share, this clonotype is medium-sized. The V gene is TRBV9, the J gene TRBJ2-1; the D is unclear. Per the germline V gene, CDR1 is SGDLS and CDR2 is YYNGEE. CDR3 length equals 15 residues. Between the trimmed V and J ends, which lost 2 bases and 8 bases, there was a span of 17 bases. The CDR3 DNA reads TGTGCCAGCAGCGTGGGGATCCGCACCGGCCATGAGCAGTTCTTC. Protein: CASSVGIRTGHEQFF.